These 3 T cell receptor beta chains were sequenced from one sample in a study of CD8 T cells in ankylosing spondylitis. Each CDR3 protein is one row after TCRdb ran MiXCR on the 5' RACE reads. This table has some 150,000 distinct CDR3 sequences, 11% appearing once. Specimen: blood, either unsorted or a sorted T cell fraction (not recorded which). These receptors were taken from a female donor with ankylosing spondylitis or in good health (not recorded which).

The CDR3 bases are TGTGCCAGCAGCTTAAGGGGACAGGGGAACACTGAAGCTTTCTTT. This encodes CASSLRGQGNTEAFF. This chain links TRBV7-9 with TRBJ1-1; 9 bases match TRBD1. V was pared by 2 bases and J by 1 base, with 2 bases of the junction left unmatched. The CDR3 loop spans 15 amino acids. The germline gives CDR1 SEHNR, CDR2 FQNEAQ (reference sequence).

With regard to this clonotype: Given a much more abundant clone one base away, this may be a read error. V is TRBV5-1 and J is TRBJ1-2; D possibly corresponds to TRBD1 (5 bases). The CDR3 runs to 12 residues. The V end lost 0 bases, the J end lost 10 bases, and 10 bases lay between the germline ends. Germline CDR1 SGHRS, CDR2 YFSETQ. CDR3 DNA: TGCGCCAGCAGCTTGGCAGGGTCTCCCTACACCTTC. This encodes CASSLAGSPYTF.

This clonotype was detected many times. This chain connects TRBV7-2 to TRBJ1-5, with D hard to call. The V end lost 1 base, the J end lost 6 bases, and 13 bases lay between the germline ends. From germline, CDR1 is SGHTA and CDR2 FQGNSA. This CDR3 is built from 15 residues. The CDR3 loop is CASSLEPARSQPQHF. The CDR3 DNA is TGTGCCAGCAGCTTAGAGCCCGCTCGGAGTCAGCCCCAGCATTTT.